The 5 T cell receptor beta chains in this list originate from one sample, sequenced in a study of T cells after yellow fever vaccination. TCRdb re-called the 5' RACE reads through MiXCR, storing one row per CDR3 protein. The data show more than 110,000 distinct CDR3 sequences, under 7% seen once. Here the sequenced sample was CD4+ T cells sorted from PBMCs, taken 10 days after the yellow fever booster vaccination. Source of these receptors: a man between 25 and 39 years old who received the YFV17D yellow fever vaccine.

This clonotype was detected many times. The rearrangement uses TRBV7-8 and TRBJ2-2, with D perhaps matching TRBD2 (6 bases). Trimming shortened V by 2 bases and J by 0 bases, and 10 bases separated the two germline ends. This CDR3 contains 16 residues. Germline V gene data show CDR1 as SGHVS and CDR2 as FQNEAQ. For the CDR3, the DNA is TGTGCCAGCAGCTTATCCGGGAGTACGAACACCGGGGAGCTGTTTTTT. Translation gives CASSLSGSTNTGELFF. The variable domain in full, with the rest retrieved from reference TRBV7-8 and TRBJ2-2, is GAGVSQSPRYKVAKRGQDVALRCDPISGHVSLFWYQQALGQGPEFLTYFQNEAQLDKSGLPSDRFFAERPEGSVSTLKIQRTQQEDSAVYLCASSLSGSTNTGELFFGEGSRLTVL.

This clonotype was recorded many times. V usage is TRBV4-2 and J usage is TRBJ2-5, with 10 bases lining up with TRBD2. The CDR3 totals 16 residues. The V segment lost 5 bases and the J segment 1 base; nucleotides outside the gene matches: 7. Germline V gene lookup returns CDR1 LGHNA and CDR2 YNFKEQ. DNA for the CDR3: TGTGCCAGCAGCTCAGCTAGCGGGAGTTCCCAAGAGACCCAGTACTTC. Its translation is CASSSASGSSQETQYF.

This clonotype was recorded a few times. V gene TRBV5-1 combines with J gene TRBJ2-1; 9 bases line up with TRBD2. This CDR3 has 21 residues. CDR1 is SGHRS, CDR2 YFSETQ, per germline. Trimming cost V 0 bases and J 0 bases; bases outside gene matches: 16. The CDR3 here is CASSLGFGFSGSSRSYNEQFF. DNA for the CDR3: TGCGCCAGCAGCTTGGGTTTTGGATTTAGCGGGAGCTCACGCTCCTACAATGAGCAGTTCTTC.

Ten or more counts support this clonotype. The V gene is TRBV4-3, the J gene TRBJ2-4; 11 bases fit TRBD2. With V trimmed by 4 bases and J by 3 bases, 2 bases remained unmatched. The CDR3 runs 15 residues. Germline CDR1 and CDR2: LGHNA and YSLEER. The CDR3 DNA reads TGCGCCAGCAGCCGGACTAGCGGGCTCAAAAACATTCAGTACTTC. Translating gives CASSRTSGLKNIQYF.

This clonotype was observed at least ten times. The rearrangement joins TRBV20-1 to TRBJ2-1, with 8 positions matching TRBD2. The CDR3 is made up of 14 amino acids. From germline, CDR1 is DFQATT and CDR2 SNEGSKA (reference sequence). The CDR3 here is CSSLREGHRDEQFF. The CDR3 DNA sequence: TGCAGCTCACTACGGGAGGGCCATAGGGATGAGCAGTTCTTC.